The next 5 T cell receptor beta chains were all read from a single sample in a study of cytomegalovirus exposure and HLA in healthy donors. The PCR had 60 Vbeta and 13 Jbeta primers. The table came from immunoSEQ multiplex PCR; TCRdb's copy has only in-frame clones and leaves some out. In the table there are about 150,000 clones, 70% to 80% of which are singletons. Material: PBMCs. The source of these receptors is a woman between 40 and 55 years old in good health and CMV-seronegative.

The chain couples TRBV7-8 to TRBJ1-1, with 8 bases identical to TRBD1. The germline CDR1 and CDR2 sequences are SGHVS and FQNEAQ. V shed 5 bases and J 4 bases; nucleotides not matched to a gene: 12. The CDR3 extends over 16 amino acids. The CDR3 loop reads CASSSQGAEVATEAFF. The CDR3 DNA reads TGTGCCAGCAGCAGCCAGGGGGCGGAGGTGGCCACTGAAGCTTTCTTT.

The chain links TRBV7-9 to TRBJ2-1; no reliable D call. V was shortened by 2 bases and J by 6 bases, with 5 bases between the two germline ends. Germline CDR1 is SEHNR and CDR2 is FQNEAQ (reference sequence). The CDR3 length is 12 residues. In DNA form, the CDR3 reads TGTGCCAGCAGCTTAATGGCCAATGAGCAGTTCTTC. This translates into CASSLMANEQFF.

In this sample, this clone is medium-sized (0.01 to 0.1%). The chain is built from TRBV6-1 and TRBJ2-3; 11 positions match TRBD1. V dropped 1 base and J dropped 4; count of bases not matched to a gene: 1. The CDR3 sequence is 15 residues long. In germline, CDR1 is MNHNS, CDR2 SASEGT. CDR3 loop: CASSEGTGGADTQYF. CDR3 DNA sequence: TGTGCCAGCAGTGAAGGGACAGGGGGCGCAGATACGCAGTATTTT.

V is TRBV27 and J is TRBJ1-1, with D uncertain. The V and J ends lost 1 base and 1 base respectively, with 13 bases between them. The CDR3 covers 16 residues. The V gene's germline CDR1 is MNHEY and CDR2 SMNVEV (reference sequence). The CDR3 DNA reads TGTGCCAGCAGTTTATTATCCCGGGTAGGGAACACTGAAGCTTTCTTT. This encodes CASSLLSRVGNTEAFF.

The V call is TRBV5-1, the J call TRBJ2-3, with TRBD2 identical over 10 bases. V was clipped by 4 bases and J by 3 bases; unmatched bases: 8. The germline gives CDR1 SGHRS, CDR2 YFSETQ. There are 16 residues in the CDR3. The CDR3 is CASSIPLAGVTDTQYF. DNA for the CDR3: TGCGCCAGCAGCATCCCCCTAGCGGGAGTTACAGATACGCAGTATTTT.